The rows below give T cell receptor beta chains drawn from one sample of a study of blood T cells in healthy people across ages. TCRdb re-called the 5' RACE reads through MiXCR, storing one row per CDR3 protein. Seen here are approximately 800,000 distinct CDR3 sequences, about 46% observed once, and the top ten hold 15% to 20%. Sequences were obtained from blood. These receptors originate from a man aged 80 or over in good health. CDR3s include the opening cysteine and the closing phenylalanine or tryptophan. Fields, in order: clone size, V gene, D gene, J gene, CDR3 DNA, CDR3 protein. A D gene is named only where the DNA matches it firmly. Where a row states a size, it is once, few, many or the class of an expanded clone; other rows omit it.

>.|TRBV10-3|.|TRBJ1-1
TGTGCCACACAAGGGCAGGGGAACACTGAAGCTTTCTTT
CATQGQGNTEAFF
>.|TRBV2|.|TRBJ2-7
TGTGCCAGCAGTGCAAGTCTACCGTCAGGAAAATCCGAGCAGTACTTC
CASSASLPSGKSEQYF
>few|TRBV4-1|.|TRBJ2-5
TGCGCCAGCAGCCAAGAAGTCCCGAATAACAGGGCACCACACCAAGAGACCCAGTACTTC
CASSQEVPNNRAPHQETQYF
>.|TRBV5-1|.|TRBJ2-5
TGCGCCAGCAGCTTGGGGCTCACCGGCCAAGAGACCCAGTACTTC
CASSLGLTGQETQYF
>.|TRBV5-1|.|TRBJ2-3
TGCGCCAGCAGCTTGGAGGATTTGGTGACAGATACGCAGTATTTT
CASSLEDLVTDTQYF
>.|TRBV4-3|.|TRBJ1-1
TGCGCCAGCAGCCAAGACGCCGGGACGGCTCCTGAAGCTTTCTTT
CASSQDAGTAPEAFF
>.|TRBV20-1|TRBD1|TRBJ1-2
TGCAGTGCTAGACCCTTACAGGGGGCGCGGGGCTACACCTTC
CSARPLQGARGYTF
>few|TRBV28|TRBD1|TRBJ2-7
TGTGCCAGCAGAATACAGGGGAAGCACGAGCAGTACTTC
CASRIQGKHEQYF
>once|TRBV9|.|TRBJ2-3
TGTGCCAGCAGCGTATCCTCCGGGAACACAGATACGCAGTATTTT
CASSVSSGNTDTQYF
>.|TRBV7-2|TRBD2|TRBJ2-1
TGTGCCAGCAGCTTCAATCCGGGACTAGCGGGACGCTCCTACAATGAGCAGTTCTTC
CASSFNPGLAGRSYNEQFF
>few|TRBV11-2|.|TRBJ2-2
TGTGCCAGCAGCTGGGAAAGGATCACCGGGGAGCTGTTTTTT
CASSWERITGELFF
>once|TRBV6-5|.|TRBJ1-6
TGTGCCAGCAGTCACCGAACCAGGGGAGATTCACCCCCCCACTTT
CASSHRTRGDSPPHF
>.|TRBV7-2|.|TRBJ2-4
TGTGCCAGCAGCTTAGGCGGCGGGGTCCTTCAGTACTTC
CASSLGGGVLQYF
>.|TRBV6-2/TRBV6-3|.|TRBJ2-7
TGTGCCAGCAGCTCAACCCGTGCAGCCAACGAGCAGTACTTC
CASSSTRAANEQYF
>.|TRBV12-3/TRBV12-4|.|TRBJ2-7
TGTGCCAGCGGGACACCCTCCTACAATGAGCAGTACTTC
CASGTPSYNEQYF
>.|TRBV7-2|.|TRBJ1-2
TGTGCCAGCAGCTTAGACGGCGGAGGGGTGTCGGTCTATGGCTACACCTTC
CASSLDGGGVSVYGYTF
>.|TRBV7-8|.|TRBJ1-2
TGTGCCAGCAGCTTAGCAGGGGACCCCTATGGCTACACCTTC
CASSLAGDPYGYTF
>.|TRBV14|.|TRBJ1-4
TGTGCCAGCAGCCATCCGGGGATTCAAAATGAAAAACTGTTTTTT
CASSHPGIQNEKLFF
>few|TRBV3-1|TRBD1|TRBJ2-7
TGTGCCAGCAGCCAAGAGGACAGGGGTAACTGGGCTTCCGAGCAGTACTTC
CASSQEDRGNWASEQYF
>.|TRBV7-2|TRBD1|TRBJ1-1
TGTGCCAGCAGCCCCGACAGGGGGCGGGATGAAGCTTTCTTT
CASSPDRGRDEAFF
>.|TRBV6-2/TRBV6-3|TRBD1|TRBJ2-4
TGTGCCAGCAGTCCGCTGACAGGGGCGCAGGCCAAAAACATTCAGTACTTC
CASSPLTGAQAKNIQYF
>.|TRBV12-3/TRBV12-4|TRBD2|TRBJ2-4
TGTGCCAGCAGCTATAGCGGGAGGGCCTACAATGAGCAGTACTTC
CASSYSGRAYNEQYF
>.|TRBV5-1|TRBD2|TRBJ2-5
TGCGCCAGCAGCTCAGGGACTAGCGGGAGTGGGGAGACCCAGTACTTC
CASSSGTSGSGETQYF
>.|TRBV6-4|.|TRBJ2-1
TGTGCCAGCAGTGACCGCAGTAACGGTGAGCAGTTCTTC
CASSDRSNGEQFF
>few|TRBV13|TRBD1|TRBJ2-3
TGTGCCAGCAGCGGACAGGGGGCTGGCACAGATACGCAGTATTTT
CASSGQGAGTDTQYF
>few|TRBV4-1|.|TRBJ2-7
TGCGCCAGCAGCCAAGGCCCCAGCGGAGGGGGGCTTAAGAATGAGCAGTACTTC
CASSQGPSGGGLKNEQYF
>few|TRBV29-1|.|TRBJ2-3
TGCAGCGTTGAGAAGCCAGATAGCACAGATACGCAGTATTTT
CSVEKPDSTDTQYF
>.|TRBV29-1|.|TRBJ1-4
TGCAGCGTTGAAGATCCAACAAAAGGGGAAAAACTGTTTTTT
CSVEDPTKGEKLFF
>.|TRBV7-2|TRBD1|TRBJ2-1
TGTGCCAGCAGCTCCGGGACAGGGGGCCCCAATGAGCAGTTCTTC
CASSSGTGGPNEQFF
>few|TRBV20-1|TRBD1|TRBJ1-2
TGCAGTGCTAGAGGCAGGGGGCAGTCCTATGGCTACACCTTC
CSARGRGQSYGYTF
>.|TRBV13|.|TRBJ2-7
TGTGCCAGCGCTTCCTACGAGCAGTACTTC
CASASYEQYF
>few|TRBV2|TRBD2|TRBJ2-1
TGTGCCAGCGGTGAATATAATAGCGGGAGGGCCAATGAGCAGTTCTTC
CASGEYNSGRANEQFF
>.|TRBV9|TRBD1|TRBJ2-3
TGTGCCAGCAGCGTGTCCCGGGACAGGGGCACAGATACGCAGTATTTT
CASSVSRDRGTDTQYF
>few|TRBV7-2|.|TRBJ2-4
TGTGCTAGCAGCTTAGTCGGCGCCTTGGGCAAAAACATTCAGTACTTC
CASSLVGALGKNIQYF
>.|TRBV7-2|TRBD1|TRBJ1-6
TGTGCCAGCAGCTTACAACTTGGGACAGGGAATTCACCCCTCCACTTT
CASSLQLGTGNSPLHF
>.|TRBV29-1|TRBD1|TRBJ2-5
TGCAGCGCTGGGACAGGCGCAGAGACCCAGTACTTC
CSAGTGAETQYF